This T cell receptor (beta chain) is drawn from a study of response to subunit inactivated influenza vaccine. Study-level results: New T cells are recruited in small numbers by each seasonal influenza vaccination, according to the authors' suggestion.

Each CDR3 protein is one row after TCRdb ran MiXCR on the RT-PCR reads. This sample has hundreds of thousands of distinct CDR3 sequences, with less than 30% found just once. This clonotype was seen a few times. Its antigen is currently unknown. V was trimmed by 5 bases and J by 3 bases, leaving 14 bases between them. Germline lookup yields CDR1 MGHRA and CDR2 YSYEKL. The CDR3 is 14 residues long. This sequence was found in a man in his fifties who received an inactivated influenza vaccine. This chain joins TRBV4-1 and TRBJ2-7; D is undetermined. This sample comprised CD4+ T cells sorted from PBMCs, obtained 5 days after vaccination. The CDR3 nucleotides read TGCGCCAGCAGCACAGACGGACGGGTCTACGAGCAGTACTTC. It specifies CASSTDGRVYEQYF.